These T cell receptor beta chains were read from a single sample in a study of blood T cells in healthy people across ages. Each CDR3 protein gets one entry after TCRdb re-called the 5' RACE reads with MiXCR. The table has some 900,000 distinct CDR3 sequences, around 46% seen once. Specimen: blood. Receptor source: a man younger than 45 in good health. CDR3s include the opening cysteine and the closing phenylalanine or tryptophan. Each record gives: clone size, D gene, J gene, V gene, CDR3 DNA, CDR3 protein. D genes are given only for firm matches. Only some rows state a clone size, as once, few, many or a class for expanded clones.

NA,NA,TRBJ2-1,TRBV6-2/TRBV6-3,TGTGCCAGCAGTGACTCCGGGATGAAGAATGAGCAGTTCTTC,CASSDSGMKNEQFF
NA,NA,TRBJ1-2,TRBV28,TGTGCCAGCAGTCCGGCGGGAAGGGGCCTCTATGGCTACACCTTC,CASSPAGRGLYGYTF
NA,NA,TRBJ2-2,TRBV6-1,TGTGCCAGCAGTCCCCAGTATGGGTCGGGTCTGGGGGAGCTGTTTTTT,CASSPQYGSGLGELFF
NA,NA,TRBJ2-5,TRBV11-2,TGTGCCAGCAGCTTAGTAACCGGGACTGAAGAGACCCAGTACTTC,CASSLVTGTEETQYF
NA,NA,TRBJ1-4,TRBV28,TGTGCCAGCAGTTCACGTGGGGGCGCAGGTTTTAATGAAAAACTGTTTTTT,CASSSRGGAGFNEKLFF
NA,NA,TRBJ1-2,TRBV2,NA,CASILDSANYGYTF
NA,TRBD2,TRBJ2-7,TRBV7-9,TGTGCCAGCAGCAAAGGACTAGTCCCCTACGAGCAGTACTTC,CASSKGLVPYEQYF
few,NA,TRBJ2-7,TRBV11-2,TGTGCCAGCAGCTTAGATAACGGGGCATTCTACGAGCAGTACTTC,CASSLDNGAFYEQYF
few,NA,TRBJ2-1,TRBV6-5,TGTGCCAGCAGTTACTCGATTTTAGCGGATGAGCAGTTCTTC,CASSYSILADEQFF
NA,NA,TRBJ1-2,TRBV9,TGTGCCAGCAGCGTAGCTCGAGACAGGTCTAACTATGGCTACACCTTC,CASSVARDRSNYGYTF
many,TRBD1,TRBJ1-5,TRBV20-1,TGCAGTGCCAGCGGGACAGAGAATCAGCCCCAGCATTTT,CSASGTENQPQHF
many,NA,TRBJ1-2,TRBV4-2,TGTGCCAGCAGCCCCGGGGGATCTAACTATGGCTACACCTTC,CASSPGGSNYGYTF
NA,NA,TRBJ2-4,TRBV5-1,TGCGCCAGCAGCTGGGTGGGTCGAGACATTCAGTACTTC,CASSWVGRDIQYF
few,TRBD2,TRBJ2-1,TRBV28,TGTGCCAGCAGTCCGGCGGGACTAAGGGCGGATGAGCAGTTCTTC,CASSPAGLRADEQFF
once,TRBD1,TRBJ1-4,TRBV7-2,TGTGCCAGCAGCCGAAGACAGGGTGAAAAAAAACTGTTTTTT,CASSRRQGEKKLFF
many,TRBD1,TRBJ1-1,TRBV20-1,TGCAGTGCCCAATACAGGGGTACTGAAGCTTTCTTT,CSAQYRGTEAFF
few,NA,TRBJ2-5,TRBV5-1,TGCGCCAGCAGCCCTGAAACCGGAGTCGAGACCCAGTACTTC,CASSPETGVETQYF
few,NA,TRBJ2-3,TRBV7-3,TGTGCCAGCAGCTTACCCCGGGGTGGCACAGATACGCAGTATTTT,CASSLPRGGTDTQYF
NA,NA,TRBJ1-5,TRBV7-8,TGTGCCAGCAGCCTAACGGGAGGGGTCGGGGTCAGCAATCAGCCCCAGCATTTT,CASSLTGGVGVSNQPQHF
NA,NA,TRBJ1-2,TRBV7-2,TGTGCCAGCAGCGAGGGAGGGCGTCGAGGCTATGGCTACACCTTC,CASSEGGRRGYGYTF
NA,TRBD1,TRBJ1-2,TRBV20-1,TGCAGTGCTCCCGCAATGGACAGGGCTGGCTACACCTTC,CSAPAMDRAGYTF
NA,TRBD1,TRBJ1-2,TRBV4-1,TGCGCCAGCAGCCCTGGTAGGGGACAGGGGGCCTATGGCTACACCTTC,CASSPGRGQGAYGYTF
NA,NA,TRBJ2-2,TRBV19,TGTGCCAGTAGTATAGAAAGGTGGGAAGGTGGTAAAGTCGCCGGGGAGCTGTTTTTT,CASSIERWEGGKVAGELFF
NA,NA,TRBJ2-7,TRBV3-1,TGTGCCACCTCAAGGACAACCGGCGGTTCGGTTGGCGAGCAGTACTTC,CATSRTTGGSVGEQYF
many,TRBD2,TRBJ2-5,TRBV20-1,TGCAGTGCTAGTTCTGCGGGGGGGTTCCAAGAGACCCAGTACTTC,CSASSAGGFQETQYF
NA,TRBD1,TRBJ1-2,TRBV29-1,TGCAGCGCACCGACAGGGGGCCGTGGCTACACCTTC,CSAPTGGRGYTF
few,NA,TRBJ2-3,TRBV28,TGTGCCAGCACCTTAGCGGTTCTCACAGATACGCAGTATTTT,CASTLAVLTDTQYF
few,NA,TRBJ2-6,TRBV9,TGTGCCAGCAGCGTAAACAGCGAACGCTCTGGGGCCAACGTCCTGACTTTC,CASSVNSERSGANVLTF